This TCR beta chain emerged from a study of blood T cell repertoires in COVID-19. After removal of 7 bases from V and 3 bases from J, the junction contained 8 bases not matched to a gene. CDR3 length: 14 residues. Per the germline V gene, CDR1 is SGHTA and CDR2 is FQGNSA. The assay was immunoSEQ multiplex PCR, and TCRdb's table has in-frame clones only and misses some. The sample lists roughly 200,000 clones, 70% to 90% occurring once. The rearrangement joins TRBV7-2 to TRBJ1-2, with 7 bases aligning to TRBD1. Material for sequencing was peripheral blood. This TCR was recovered from a human donor with active or convalescent COVID-19. The donor label of this sample is uncertain. The CDR3 nucleotides are TGTGCCAGCACCTATAGACAGGGCCACTATGGCTACACCTTC. Translated, it gives CASTYRQGHYGYTF.